Following are 17 T cell receptor beta chains from one sample sequenced in a study of T cell repertoires in cytomegalovirus infection. MiXCR, applied by TCRdb to the reads, yields one record per CDR3 protein. The table shows 570,000 or so distinct CDR3 sequences, with roughly 42% occurring only once. Their cognate antigens are unknown. This specimen was cultured PBMCs, taken from culture after CMV antigen stimulation. These receptors came from a human donor in good health (CMV status not recorded). Some clones in this sample may be carry-over from other donors' samples.

In regard to this clonotype: Because the CDR3 is missing its conserved closing phenylalanine or tryptophan, this is likely a read error. The chain combines TRBV12-3 or TRBV12-4 with TRBJ2-5; 16 bases are a match to TRBD2. With 5 bases clipped from V and 8 bases from J, the junction kept 5 bases outside the gene matches. The CDR3 covers 15 residues. CDR3 coding DNA: TGTGCCAGCAGTATCGGGACTAGCGGGGGGGCAACCCAGTACTCC. It is translated as CASSIGTSGGATQYS.

The V call is TRBV7-8, the J call TRBJ2-7, with D maybe TRBD2 (6 bases). The germline V gene has CDR1 SGHVS and CDR2 FQNEAQ. The CDR3 runs to 13 residues. The V end was cut by 3 bases, the J end by 4 bases, with 10 bases between. The CDR3 loop reads CASSFDGRYEQYF. The DNA for the CDR3 is TGTGCCAGCAGCTTCGACGGGAGATACGAGCAGTACTTC.

This clonotype appeared a single time. The chain combines TRBV7-9 with TRBJ1-1; perhaps TRBD1 as D (5 bases). The CDR3 consists of 14 residues. With 6 bases removed from V and 1 base from J, the gap between germline ends came to 12 bases. CDR1 SEHNR and CDR2 FQNEAQ come from the germline V gene (reference sequence). In DNA, the CDR3 is TGTGCCAGCAGAGCCGCGACAGCGAACACTGAAGCTTTCTTT. It specifies CASRAATANTEAFF.

CDR3 in DNA: TGTGCCATGGGAGGGTTCTCTGGAAACACCATATATTTT. Its protein is CAMGGFSGNTIYF. The J gene is TRBJ1-3, the V gene TRBV10-3; the D is unclear. Germline V gives CDR1 ENHRY, CDR2 SYGVKD. This CDR3 contains 13 residues. Trimming stripped 9 bases from V and 0 bases from J, with 9 bases between.

The CDR3 loop reads CSAYPGLGTDTQYF. The CDR3 region has the DNA TGCAGTGCCTATCCGGGACTGGGCACAGATACGCAGTATTTT. This chain links TRBV20-1 with TRBJ2-3; D possibly corresponds to TRBD2 (6 bases). Germline V gene lookup returns CDR1 DFQATT and CDR2 SNEGSKA (reference sequence). With 6 bases removed from V and 1 base from J, the gap between germline ends came to 14 bases. The CDR3 covers 14 residues.

This clonotype has a handful of counts. The chain has TRBV4-1 and TRBJ1-2, with TRBD1 identical over 9 bases. CDR1 MGHRA and CDR2 YSYEKL come from the germline V gene. J gave up 1 base and V 6 bases, and 9 bases lay outside the gene matches. The CDR3 extends over 16 amino acids. As DNA, the CDR3 is TGCGCCAGCAGGCACCACAGGGGGCCGAATAACTATGGCTACACCTTC. Protein sequence: CASRHHRGPNNYGYTF.

This chain connects TRBV7-4 to TRBJ1-3, with a possible D match to TRBD1 (5 bases). V lost 0 bases to trimming and J lost 2 bases, with 11 bases between them. Per germline, CDR1 SGHVT and CDR2 SQSDAQ. This CDR3 comprises 16 residues. The CDR3 reads CASSLAMGLAGNTIYF. The CDR3 DNA reads TGTGCCAGCAGCTTAGCGATGGGGCTAGCTGGAAACACCATATATTTT.

This sequence joins TRBV12-3 or TRBV12-4 and TRBJ2-1, with D possibly TRBD2 on 7 matching bases. This CDR3 is 13 amino acids long. V was cut by 10 bases and J by 5 bases, with 15 bases left in between. CDR3 region: CATRGGVDNEQFF. DNA of the CDR3: TGTGCCACGCGAGGGGGGGTTGACAATGAGCAGTTCTTC.

In this sample, this clonotype turned up once. The chain recombines TRBV2 with TRBJ2-5, with D unclear. The CDR3 is made up of 11 amino acids. Germline lookup yields CDR1 SNHLY and CDR2 FYNNEI. V was shortened by 5 bases and J by 4 bases, with 5 bases between the two germline ends. The CDR3 is CASSSVETQYF. CDR3 nucleotide sequence: TGTGCCAGCAGTTCTGTAGAGACCCAGTACTTC.

The V call is TRBV12-3 or TRBV12-4, the J call TRBJ1-3; possible D gene TRBD1, 5 bases. CDR3 size: 18 residues. Trimming stripped 1 base from V and 0 bases from J, with 16 bases between. For the CDR3, the DNA is TGTGCCAGCAGTTTAGTAGGTACAGGCCCTTACTCTGGAAACACCATATATTTT. Its translation: CASSLVGTGPYSGNTIYF.

V and J are TRBV18 and TRBJ2-7; 7 nucleotides match TRBD1. Per the germline V gene, CDR1 is KGHSH and CDR2 is LQKENI. The length of the CDR3 is 12 residues. Trimming at V came to 1 base and at J to 10 bases, leaving 4 bases not matched to a gene. CDR3 nucleotide sequence: TGTGCCAGCTCACCACGGGACAGAGCCCAGTACTTC. It is translated as CASSPRDRAQYF.

The V gene is TRBV6-1, the J gene TRBJ2-3; 12 positions match TRBD1. V shed 5 bases, J shed 9 bases, and the junction held 12 bases outside the gene matches. This CDR3 contains 16 residues. The V gene's germline CDR1 is MNHNS and CDR2 SASEGT. For the CDR3, the DNA is TGTGCCAGCAGTCCCCGGGACAGGGGGCCCACGACAACGCAGTATTTT. It translates to CASSPRDRGPTTTQYF.

V and J are TRBV11-2 and TRBJ2-3; D is perhaps TRBD2 (5 bases). V dropped 5 bases and J dropped 2 bases, with 11 bases sitting between them. The CDR3 sequence is 14 residues long. CDR1 SGHAT and CDR2 FQNNGV come from the germline V gene. CDR3 in DNA: TGTGCCAGCAGCACCTGGGAGTTCACAGATACGCAGTATTTT. This sequence encodes CASSTWEFTDTQYF.

This chain connects TRBV28 to TRBJ2-7; TRBD2 might be the D (6 bases). CDR1 is MDHEN, CDR2 SYDVKM, per germline. This CDR3 has 16 amino acids. The V and J ends lost 5 bases and 2 bases respectively, with 19 bases between them. The CDR3 protein is CASSPPPAGITYEQYF. CDR3 coding DNA: TGTGCCAGCAGTCCCCCCCCGGCGGGGATTACCTACGAGCAGTACTTC.

This clonotype was found many times. The V and J genes are TRBV7-2 and TRBJ2-5, with D perhaps TRBD1 (5 bases). Trimming took off 0 bases at V and 7 bases at J, with 15 bases between the two ends. Germline CDR1 SGHTA, CDR2 FQGNSA. The CDR3 runs to 15 residues. The CDR3 region is CASSLAVGPERTQYF. The CDR3 nucleotides are TGTGCCAGCAGCTTAGCGGTGGGGCCCGAACGGACCCAGTACTTC.

This chain uses TRBV19 with TRBJ1-1, with D tentatively TRBD1 (5 bases). V gave up 4 bases and J gave up 4 bases, with 16 bases separating them. The length of the CDR3 is 15 residues. Germline assignment: CDR1 LNHDA and CDR2 SQIVND (reference sequence). CDR3 coding DNA: TGTGCCAGTAGTAGTGCGTGGGGGGTCGGCACTGAAGCTTTCTTT. This translates into CASSSAWGVGTEAFF. Full variable domain (outside the CDR3, taken from reference TRBV19 and TRBJ1-1): DGGITQSPKYLFRKEGQNVTLSCEQNLNHDAMYWYRQDPGQGLRLIYYSQIVNDFQKGDIAEGYSVSREKKESFPLTVTSAQKNPTAFYLCASSSAWGVGTEAFFGQGTRLTVV.

V gene TRBV10-3 combines with J gene TRBJ2-3, with D possibly being TRBD1 (5 bases). The CDR3 has 15 amino acids. Germline-derived CDR1 and CDR2 are ENHRY and SYGVKD. V was trimmed by 1 base and J by 0 bases, leaving 8 bases between them. The CDR3 nucleotides read TGTGCCATCAGTGAGTTCGACAGCAGCACAGATACGCAGTATTTT. Translated: CAISEFDSSTDTQYF.